This T cell receptor beta chain was identified in a study of blood T cells in healthy people across ages. A second PCR of about 7 to 11 cycles used a sample-barcoded 5' primer and a J-beta primer mix. TCRdb itself ran the 5' RACE reads through MiXCR, one entry per CDR3 protein. Of hundreds of thousands of distinct CDR3 sequences listed, under 30% are singletons. V dropped 6 bases and J dropped 8; count of bases not matched to a gene: 6. This CDR3 comprises 13 residues. Sequencing input: blood. The genes are TRBV12-3 or TRBV12-4 and TRBJ2-4, with TRBD1 identical over 8 bases. The clonotype was recovered from an elderly woman in good health. CDR3 loop: CASRSGGGDIQYF. Written as DNA, the CDR3 is TGTGCCAGCAGATCAGGGGGCGGCGACATTCAGTACTTC.